Given below is one TCR beta chain in context. How the authors handled the data: Estimated nucleated cell counts came from reference gene primer amplification. Assay: immunoSEQ multiplex PCR; the TCRdb copy retains only in-frame clones and omits some. V, J and clone size reflect that table, while D and trimming were determined from the DNA. The sample holds more than 85,000 clones, roughly 92% seen once. Followed over time, Seattle patients had been enrolled while infection was active. The data belong to a study of blood T cell repertoires in COVID-19. Study-level information: Donors in the United States, Italy and Spain gave samples during acute or convalescent COVID-19. Sample material is recorded as cDNA or gDNA derived from T cells, B-cell-depleted T cells, or PBMCs.

Losses at the gene ends were 2 bases for V and 8 bases for J; bases not matched to a gene: 12. Germline V gene data show CDR1 as SQVTM and CDR2 as ANQGSEA. CDR3 length: 15 amino acids. Material: peripheral blood. The receptor comes from a woman aged 45 to 65 with COVID-19, enrolled during active disease. This rearrangement joins TRBV29-1 to TRBJ1-2, with 9 nucleotides matching TRBD1. CDR3 sequence (DNA): TGCAGCGTTGAACGCCTACCGGACAGGGGTAACGGCTACACCTTC. Translation gives CSVERLPDRGNGYTF.